The clone carrying this T cell receptor beta chain was counted a few times. What it binds is not known. Individuals selected for sequencing had exhibited CD8+CD57+ cell expansion on flow cytometry. No therapy had been given to the patients at the time of blood sampling. This entry is derived from a study of CD8+CD57+ T cells in acquired aplastic anemia. Study-level information: DNA per sorted CD4+ or CD8+ sample ranged about 0.18 to 30 ug, averaging about 3.4 ug.

The CDR3 runs 15 residues. J was trimmed by 4 bases and V by 2 bases; bases with no gene match: 4. Germline lookup yields CDR1 LNHDA and CDR2 SQIVND (reference sequence). Genomic DNA provided the template from which TCR beta VDJ and CDR3 profiles were obtained. From the reads, TCRdb called clonotypes with MiXCR, one entry per CDR3 protein. The sample consists of approximately 470,000 distinct CDR3 sequences, around 30% of them appearing once. Findings and limits, study-wide: Shared by patients and controls, nearly 30 CD8+ CDR3s were abundant in patients.

Specimen: sorted CD4+, CD8+, or CD8+CD57+ T cells (not recorded which) from PBMCs. This TCR derives from a human donor with aplastic anemia. J is TRBJ2-2 and V is TRBV19, with TRBD1 matching 7 bases. CDR3 sequence reads: CASSIRGGRTGELFF. Here the CDR3 DNA reads TGTGCCAGTAGTATACGAGGGGGCCGCACCGGGGAGCTGTTTTTT.